The 8 T cell receptor beta chains in this list originate from one sample, sequenced in a study of cytomegalovirus exposure and HLA in healthy donors listed by TCRdb under 2017. To prepare the library, the immunoSEQ multiplex PCR assay was applied. For the multiplex PCR, a mixture combining 60 forward primers for TCR Vbeta segments and 13 reverse primers for TCR Jbeta segments was used. In TCRdb, the immuneACCESS table is reduced to in-frame sequences with V and J assigned. These tables do not hold every clone; where another copy was compared, an unresolved V gene accounts for under half, and the others remain unexplained. This sample is represented by 150,000 to 200,000 clones; about 81% of them were singletons. Roughly 0.8% of the sample goes to the ten largest clones. Sequencing input: PBMCs. The receptors shown here come from a woman between 18 and 29 years old in good health and CMV-seronegative.

This CDR3 reads CASSPTGVSYNEQFF. The CDR3 DNA sequence: TGTGCCAGTAGTCCTACAGGGGTTTCCTACAATGAGCAGTTCTTC. The chain combines TRBV19 with TRBJ2-1; 7 nucleotides line up with TRBD1. CDR1 is LNHDA, CDR2 SQIVND, per germline (reference sequence). V was clipped by 5 bases and J by 1 base; unmatched bases: 5. The CDR3 is 15 amino acids. The full variable domain, rest sourced from reference TRBV19 and TRBJ2-1, is DGGITQSPKYLFRKEGQNVTLSCEQNLNHDAMYWYRQDPGQGLRLIYYSQIVNDFQKGDIAEGYSVSREKKESFPLTVTSAQKNPTAFYLCASSPTGVSYNEQFFGPGTRLTVL.

The chain joins TRBV30 to TRBJ1-6, with a possible D match to TRBD1 (5 bases). Trimming removed 8 bases at V and 5 bases at J, with 16 bases between. The CDR3 loop spans 14 amino acids. Germline CDR1 is GTSNPN and CDR2 is SVGIG (reference sequence). CDR3 nucleotide sequence: TGTGCCGCCGGGACTGCGAACCATAATTCACCCCTCCACTTT. Encoded protein: CAAGTANHNSPLHF.

The chain is built from TRBV5-6 and TRBJ2-1; 11 bases are shared with TRBD2. This CDR3 is 15 amino acids long. The V gene's germline CDR1 is SGHDT and CDR2 YYEEEE. Trimming removed 5 bases from V and 10 bases from J; junction bases left unmatched: 11. CDR3: CASRETGTSGSEQFF. The CDR3 DNA reads TGTGCCAGCAGAGAAACAGGGACTAGCGGTTCGGAGCAGTTCTTC.

This clone was counted only a few times. This rearrangement joins TRBV6-5 to TRBJ1-2, with a weak D call TRBD1 (6 bases). With 2 bases removed from V and 0 bases from J, the gap between germline ends came to 10 bases. This CDR3 is built from 15 residues. From germline, CDR1 is MNHEY and CDR2 SVGAGI. Here the CDR3 DNA reads TGTGCCAGCAGTTACGAACAGGGACCTAACTATGGCTACACCTTC. It codes for CASSYEQGPNYGYTF.

The rearrangement links TRBV19 to TRBJ1-4; tentative D call: TRBD1 (6 bases). The germline V and J ends were trimmed by 3 bases and 0 bases, with 17 bases remaining between them. The CDR3 has 18 residues. Germline values: CDR1 LNHDA, CDR2 SQIVND (reference sequence). The CDR3 region has the DNA TGTGCCAGTAGTATCCTACCGGGGACAACCTCAACTAATGAAAAACTGTTTTTT. It is translated as CASSILPGTTSTNEKLFF.

The chain combines TRBV5-1 with TRBJ1-1, with 9 bases lining up with TRBD1. The germline V gene encodes CDR1 SGHRS and CDR2 YFSETQ. V lost 5 bases to trimming and J lost 11 bases; unmatched junction nucleotides: 16. The CDR3 contains 15 residues. In nucleotides, the CDR3 is TGCGCCAGCAGGCCGGGACAGGGAAGGTTGGACCAGGCTTTCTTT. Its protein is CASRPGQGRLDQAFF.

The CDR3 spells CASSLDQASYEQYF. The CDR3 nucleotides are TGCGCCAGCAGCTTGGACCAGGCCTCCTACGAGCAGTACTTC. The V and J genes are TRBV5-1 and TRBJ2-5; D is unclear. Gene TRBJ2-7 matches the end of the DNA better, so the J call may be wrong. Germline V gives CDR1 SGHRS, CDR2 YFSETQ. This CDR3 has 14 amino acids.

The chain employs TRBV21-1 and TRBJ1-5; the table names TRBD1, a call not compared with the DNA. TRBV21-1 is described as a pseudogene. The length of the CDR3 is 15 residues. In nucleotides, the CDR3 is TGTGCCAGCAGCAACACAGAGATTAGCAATCAGCCCCAGCATTTT. It yields the protein CASSNTEISNQPQHF.